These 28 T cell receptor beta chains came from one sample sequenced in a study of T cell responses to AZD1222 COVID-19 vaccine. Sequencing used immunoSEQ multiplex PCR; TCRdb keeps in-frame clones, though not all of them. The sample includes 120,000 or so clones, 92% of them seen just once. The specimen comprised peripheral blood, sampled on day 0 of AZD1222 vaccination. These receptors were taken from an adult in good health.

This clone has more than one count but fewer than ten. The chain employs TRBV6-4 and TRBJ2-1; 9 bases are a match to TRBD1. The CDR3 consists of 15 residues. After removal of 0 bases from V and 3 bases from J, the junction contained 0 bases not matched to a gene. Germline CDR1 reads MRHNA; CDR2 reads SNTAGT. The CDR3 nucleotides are TGTGCCAGCAGTGACTCGACAGGGGGCTACAATGAGCAGTTCTTC. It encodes CASSDSTGGYNEQFF.

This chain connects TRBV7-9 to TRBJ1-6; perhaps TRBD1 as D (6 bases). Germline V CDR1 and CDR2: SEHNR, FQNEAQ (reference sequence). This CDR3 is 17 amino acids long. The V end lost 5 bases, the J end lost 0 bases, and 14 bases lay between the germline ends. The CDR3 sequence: CASSPGQPGSYNSPLHF. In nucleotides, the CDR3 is TGTGCCAGCAGCCCTGGACAGCCTGGCTCCTATAATTCACCCCTCCACTTT.

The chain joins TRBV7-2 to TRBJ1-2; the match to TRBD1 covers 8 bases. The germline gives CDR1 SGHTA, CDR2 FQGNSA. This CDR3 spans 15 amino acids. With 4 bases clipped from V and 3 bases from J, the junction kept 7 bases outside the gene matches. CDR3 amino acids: CASSSRTGSYYGYTF. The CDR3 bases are TGTGCCAGCAGCTCTCGGACAGGGTCTTACTATGGCTACACCTTC. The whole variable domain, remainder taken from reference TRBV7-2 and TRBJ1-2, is GAGVSQSPSNKVTEKGKDVELRCDPISGHTALYWYRQSLGQGLEFLIYFQGNSAPDKSGLPSDRFSAERTGGSVSTLTIQRTQQEDSAVYLCASSSRTGSYYGYTFGSGTRLTVV.

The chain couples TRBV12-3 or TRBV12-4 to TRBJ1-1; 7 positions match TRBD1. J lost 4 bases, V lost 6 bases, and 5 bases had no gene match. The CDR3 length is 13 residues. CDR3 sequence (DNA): TGTGCCAGCAGCCGACAGGGCGGCACTGAAGCTTTCTTT. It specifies CASSRQGGTEAFF.

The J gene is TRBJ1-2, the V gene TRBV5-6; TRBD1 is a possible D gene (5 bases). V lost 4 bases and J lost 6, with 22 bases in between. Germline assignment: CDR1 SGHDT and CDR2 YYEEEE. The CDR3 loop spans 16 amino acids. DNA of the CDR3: TGTGCCAGCAGCAGCCCTGGGACGGAATTTCGAAATGGCTACACCTTC. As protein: CASSSPGTEFRNGYTF.

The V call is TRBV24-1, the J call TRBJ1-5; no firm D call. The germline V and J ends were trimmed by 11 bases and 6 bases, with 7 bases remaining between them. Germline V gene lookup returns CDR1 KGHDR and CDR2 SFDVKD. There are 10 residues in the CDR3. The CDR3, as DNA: TGTGCCATCTCTGGTCAGCCCCAGCATTTT. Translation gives CAISGQPQHF.

CDR3 in amino acids: CASSHADGRHQPQHF. The CDR3 DNA reads TGCGCCAGCAGCCATGCGGACGGGCGGCATCAGCCCCAGCATTTT. The gene calls are TRBV4-1 and TRBJ1-5; D gene ambiguous. Trimming left V 3 bases short and J 5 bases short, with 14 bases between. This CDR3 region has 15 residues. From germline, CDR1 is MGHRA and CDR2 YSYEKL.

CDR3 residues: CASSPGKDLNTEAFF. In DNA form, the CDR3 reads TGTGCCAGCAGCCCCGGCAAGGATCTGAACACTGAAGCTTTCTTT. The V call is TRBV28, the J call TRBJ1-1; the D is unclear. Trimming took 6 bases from V and 0 from J, leaving 14 bases between them. CDR1 and CDR2 from the germline V gene are MDHEN and SYDVKM. This CDR3 spans 15 amino acids.

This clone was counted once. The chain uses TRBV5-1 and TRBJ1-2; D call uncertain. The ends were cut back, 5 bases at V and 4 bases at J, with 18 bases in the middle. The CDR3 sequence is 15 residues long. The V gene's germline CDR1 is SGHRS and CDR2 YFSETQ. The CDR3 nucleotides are TGCGCCAGCAGTTCCTCGGACGGGCTGTTCTATGGCTACACCTTC. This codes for CASSSSDGLFYGYTF.

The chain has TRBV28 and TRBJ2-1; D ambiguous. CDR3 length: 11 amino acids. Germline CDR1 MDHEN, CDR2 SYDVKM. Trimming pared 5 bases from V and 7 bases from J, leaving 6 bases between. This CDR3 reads CASSLGNEQFF. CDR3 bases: TGTGCCAGCAGTCTGGGGAATGAGCAGTTCTTC.

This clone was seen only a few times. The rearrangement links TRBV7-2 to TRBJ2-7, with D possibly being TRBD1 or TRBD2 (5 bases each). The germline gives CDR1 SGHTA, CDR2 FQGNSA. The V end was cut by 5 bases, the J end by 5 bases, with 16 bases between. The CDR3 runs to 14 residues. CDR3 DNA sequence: TGTGCCAGCAGCCCTTGGGGGAGCCCCAACGAGCAGTACTTC. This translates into CASSPWGSPNEQYF.

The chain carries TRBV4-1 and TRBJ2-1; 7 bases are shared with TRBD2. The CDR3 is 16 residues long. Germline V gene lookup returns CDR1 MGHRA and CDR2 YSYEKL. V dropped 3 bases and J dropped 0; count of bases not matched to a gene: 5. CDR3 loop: CASSQGREASYNEQFF. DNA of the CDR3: TGCGCCAGCAGCCAGGGGAGGGAGGCCTCCTACAATGAGCAGTTCTTC.

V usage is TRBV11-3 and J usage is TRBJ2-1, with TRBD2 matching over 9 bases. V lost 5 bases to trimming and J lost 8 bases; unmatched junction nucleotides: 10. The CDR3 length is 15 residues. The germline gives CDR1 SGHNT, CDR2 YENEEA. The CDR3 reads CASSLQGLAGYEQFF. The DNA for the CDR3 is TGTGCCAGCAGCCTTCAGGGACTAGCAGGCTATGAGCAGTTCTTC.

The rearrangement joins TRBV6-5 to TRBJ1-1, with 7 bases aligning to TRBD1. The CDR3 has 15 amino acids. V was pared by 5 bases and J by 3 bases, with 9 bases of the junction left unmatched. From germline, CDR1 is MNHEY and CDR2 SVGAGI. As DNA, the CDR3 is TGTGCCAGCAGTCCCCAGACAGGGAGAGACACTGAAGCTTTCTTT. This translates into CASSPQTGRDTEAFF.

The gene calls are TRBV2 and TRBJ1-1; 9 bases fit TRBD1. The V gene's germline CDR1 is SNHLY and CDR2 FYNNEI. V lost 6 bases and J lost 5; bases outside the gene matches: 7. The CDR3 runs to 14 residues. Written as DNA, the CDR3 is TGTGCCAGCAGCGAACAGGGGGCGAGGACTGAAGCTTTCTTT. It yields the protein CASSEQGARTEAFF.

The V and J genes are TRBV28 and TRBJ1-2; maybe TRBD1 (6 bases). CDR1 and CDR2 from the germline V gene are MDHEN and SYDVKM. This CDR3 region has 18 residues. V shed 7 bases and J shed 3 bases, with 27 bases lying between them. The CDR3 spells CASTHPPGQPSPDYGYTF. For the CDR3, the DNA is TGTGCCAGCACGCACCCACCGGGACAACCATCGCCAGACTATGGCTACACCTTC.

The CDR3 nucleotides read TGTGCCAGCAGTTTCCAGGGGGCGCCACTATCTGGCGAGCAGTACTTC. This translates into CASSFQGAPLSGEQYF. The gene calls are TRBV27 and TRBJ2-7, with 8 positions matching TRBD1. Germline V gene lookup returns CDR1 MNHEY and CDR2 SMNVEV (reference sequence). J gave up 6 bases and V 3 bases, and 13 bases lay outside the gene matches. This CDR3 has 16 residues.

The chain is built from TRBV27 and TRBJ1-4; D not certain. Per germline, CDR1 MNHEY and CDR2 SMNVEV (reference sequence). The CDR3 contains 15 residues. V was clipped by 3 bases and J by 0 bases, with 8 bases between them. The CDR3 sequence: CASSFSLATNEKLFF. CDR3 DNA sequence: TGTGCCAGCAGTTTTAGCCTTGCAACTAATGAAAAACTGTTTTTT.

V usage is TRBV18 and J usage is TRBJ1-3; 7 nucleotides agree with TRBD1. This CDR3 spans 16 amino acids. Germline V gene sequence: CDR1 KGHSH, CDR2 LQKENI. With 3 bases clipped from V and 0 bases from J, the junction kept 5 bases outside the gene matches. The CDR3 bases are TGTGCCAGCTCACCGAGGGACAGTAGCTCTGGAAACACCATATATTTT. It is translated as CASSPRDSSSGNTIYF.

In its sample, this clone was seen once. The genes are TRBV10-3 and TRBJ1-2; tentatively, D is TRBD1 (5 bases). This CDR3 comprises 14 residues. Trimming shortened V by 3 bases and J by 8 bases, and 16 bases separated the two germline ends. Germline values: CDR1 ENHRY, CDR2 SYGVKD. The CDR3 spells CAISDFRRGDGYTF. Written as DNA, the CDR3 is TGTGCCATCAGTGATTTTAGAAGGGGCGACGGCTACACCTTC.

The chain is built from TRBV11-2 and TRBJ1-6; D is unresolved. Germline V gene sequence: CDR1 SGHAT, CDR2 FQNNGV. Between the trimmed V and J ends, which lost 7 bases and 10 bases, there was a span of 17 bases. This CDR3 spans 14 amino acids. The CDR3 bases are TGTGCCAGCACCCCACGGGGAGGTGGATCACCCCTCCACTTT. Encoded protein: CASTPRGGGSPLHF.

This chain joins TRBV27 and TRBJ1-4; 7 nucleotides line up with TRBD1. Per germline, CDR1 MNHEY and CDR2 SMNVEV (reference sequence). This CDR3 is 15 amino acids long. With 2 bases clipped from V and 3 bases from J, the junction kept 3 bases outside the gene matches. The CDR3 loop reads CASSLTGAPNEKLFF. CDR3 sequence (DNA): TGTGCCAGCAGTTTAACAGGGGCCCCTAATGAAAAACTGTTTTTT.

For the CDR3, the DNA is TGCGCCAGCAGTGAGTATACAGGGATGCGAGAGACCCAGTACTTC. This encodes CASSEYTGMRETQYF. The V call is TRBV10-2, the J call TRBJ2-5; maybe TRBD1 (6 bases). CDR1 and CDR2 from the germline V gene are WSHSY and SAAADI. The CDR3 sequence is 15 residues long. Trimming shortened V by 1 base and J by 4 bases, and 13 bases separated the two germline ends.

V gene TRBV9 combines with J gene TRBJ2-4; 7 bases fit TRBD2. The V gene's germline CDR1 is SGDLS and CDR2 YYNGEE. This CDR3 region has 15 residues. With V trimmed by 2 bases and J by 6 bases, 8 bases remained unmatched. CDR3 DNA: TGTGCCAGCAGCGTTGGGACTATCGGTGGAAACATTCAGTACTTC. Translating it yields CASSVGTIGGNIQYF. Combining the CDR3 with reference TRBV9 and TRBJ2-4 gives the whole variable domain DSGVTQTPKHLITATGQRVTLRCSPRSGDLSVYWYQQSLDQGLQFLIQYYNGEERAKGNILERFSAQQFPDLHSELNLSSLELGDSALYFCASSVGTIGGNIQYFGAGTRLSVL.

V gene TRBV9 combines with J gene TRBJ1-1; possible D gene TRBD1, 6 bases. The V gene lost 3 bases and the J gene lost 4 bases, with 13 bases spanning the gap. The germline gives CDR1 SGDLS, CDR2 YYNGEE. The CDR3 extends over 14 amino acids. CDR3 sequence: CASSAGGRVTEAFF. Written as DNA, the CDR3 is TGTGCCAGCAGCGCCGGGGGCCGTGTCACTGAAGCTTTCTTT.

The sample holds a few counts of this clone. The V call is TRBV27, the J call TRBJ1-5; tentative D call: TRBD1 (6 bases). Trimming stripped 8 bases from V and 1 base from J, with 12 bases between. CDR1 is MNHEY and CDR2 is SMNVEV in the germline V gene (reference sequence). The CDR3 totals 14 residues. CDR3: CASGLQGSNQPQHF. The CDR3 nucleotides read TGTGCCAGCGGCCTACAGGGAAGCAATCAGCCCCAGCATTTT.

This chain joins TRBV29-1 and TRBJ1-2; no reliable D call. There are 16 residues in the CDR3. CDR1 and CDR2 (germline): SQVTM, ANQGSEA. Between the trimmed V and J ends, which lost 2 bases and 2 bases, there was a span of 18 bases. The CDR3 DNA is TGCAGCGTTGAACACGCAGGCCAGGAACCAAACTATGGCTACACCTTC. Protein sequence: CSVEHAGQEPNYGYTF.

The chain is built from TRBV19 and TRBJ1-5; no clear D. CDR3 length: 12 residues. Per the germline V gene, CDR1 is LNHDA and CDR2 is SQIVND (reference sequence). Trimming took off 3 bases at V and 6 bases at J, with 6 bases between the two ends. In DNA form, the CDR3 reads TGTGCCAGTAGTATCTTTGCTCAGCCCCAGCATTTT. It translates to CASSIFAQPQHF.